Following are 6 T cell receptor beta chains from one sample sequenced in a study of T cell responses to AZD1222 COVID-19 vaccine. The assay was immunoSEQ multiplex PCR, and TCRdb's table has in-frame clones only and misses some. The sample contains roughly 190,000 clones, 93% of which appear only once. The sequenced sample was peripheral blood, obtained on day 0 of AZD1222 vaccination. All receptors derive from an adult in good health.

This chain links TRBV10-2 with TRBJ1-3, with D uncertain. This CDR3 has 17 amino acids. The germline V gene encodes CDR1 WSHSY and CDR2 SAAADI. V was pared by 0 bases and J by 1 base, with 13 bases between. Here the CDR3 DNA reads TGCGCCAGCAGTGAGTCAGTTGGCAGTGTTTCTGGAAACACCATATATTTT. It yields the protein CASSESVGSVSGNTIYF.

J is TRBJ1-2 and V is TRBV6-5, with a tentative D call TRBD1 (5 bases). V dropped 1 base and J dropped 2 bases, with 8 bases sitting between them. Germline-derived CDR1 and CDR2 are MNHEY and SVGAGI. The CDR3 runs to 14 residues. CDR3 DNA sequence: TGTGCCAGCAGTTACTTCGGGGGGAACTATGGCTACACCTTC. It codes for CASSYFGGNYGYTF.

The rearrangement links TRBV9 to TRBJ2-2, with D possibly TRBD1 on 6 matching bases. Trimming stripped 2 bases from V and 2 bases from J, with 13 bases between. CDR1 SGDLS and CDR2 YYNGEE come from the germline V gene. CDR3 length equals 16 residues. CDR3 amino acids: CASSVLGTPNTGELFF. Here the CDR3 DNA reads TGTGCCAGCAGCGTCTTGGGGACACCCAACACCGGGGAGCTGTTTTTT.

CDR3 residues: CASSEVMSPTGGTEAFF. DNA for the CDR3: TGTGCCAGCAGTGAAGTGATGTCCCCGACTGGGGGCACTGAAGCTTTCTTT. V is TRBV6-1 and J is TRBJ1-1; D is possibly TRBD1 (5 bases). The CDR3 covers 17 residues. Trimming shortened V by 1 base and J by 4 bases, and 19 bases separated the two germline ends. Germline CDR1 MNHNS, CDR2 SASEGT.

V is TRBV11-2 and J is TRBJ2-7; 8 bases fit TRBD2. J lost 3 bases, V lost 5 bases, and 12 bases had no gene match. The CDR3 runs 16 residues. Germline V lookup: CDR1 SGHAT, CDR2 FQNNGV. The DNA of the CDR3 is TGTGCCAGCAGCCCGATGGGGGTAGCGGGATTCTACGAGCAGTACTTC. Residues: CASSPMGVAGFYEQYF.

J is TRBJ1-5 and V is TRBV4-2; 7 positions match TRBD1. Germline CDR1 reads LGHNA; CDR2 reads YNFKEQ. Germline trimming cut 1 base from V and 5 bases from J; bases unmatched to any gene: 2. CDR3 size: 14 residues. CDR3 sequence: CASSQVQGDQPQHF. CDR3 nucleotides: TGTGCCAGCAGCCAAGTGCAGGGGGATCAGCCCCAGCATTTT.